These 30 T cell receptor beta chains share one sample of origin, sequenced in a study of beta chain bispecific antibodies for T cell cancers. Whole-study results and caveats: Normal T cells contributed less of the targeted TRBV signal than the leukemia cells did. After anti-TRBV12 rather than anti-CD19 exposure, TRBV12-3 made up about 99% less of total TRBV signal.

Expansion lasted roughly three days, with either anti-CD3 antibody OKT3 or CD3/CD28 beads. MiXCR, applied by TCRdb to the 5' RACE reads, yields one record per CDR3 protein. The sample consists of tens of thousands of distinct CDR3 sequences, just over 2% of them appearing once. These receptors have no identified antigens. The material was healthy donor T cells cultured with leukemia cells, obtained from a culture containing a bispecific antibody targeting TCR Vbeta12. The receptor source for this set is a human donor in good health. Some clones in this sample may be carry-over from other donors' samples.

By its share, this clonotype is medium-sized. V is TRBV27 and J is TRBJ2-7; the match to TRBD2 covers 8 bases. This CDR3 has 14 amino acids. V was pared by 5 bases and J by 0 bases, with 3 bases of the junction left unmatched. Germline CDR1 is MNHEY and CDR2 is SMNVEV (reference sequence). The CDR3 is CASSPLAGSYEQYF. The CDR3 DNA is TGTGCCAGCAGTCCCCTAGCGGGCTCCTACGAGCAGTACTTC.

This clonotype was seen many times. V gene TRBV4-1 combines with J gene TRBJ2-7; D gene ambiguous. From germline, CDR1 is MGHRA and CDR2 YSYEKL. V lost 1 base and J 7 bases, leaving 5 bases between the germline ends. The CDR3 contains 11 residues. The CDR3 DNA reads as TGCGCCAGCAGCCAAGGCTTGGAGCAGTACTTC. Protein sequence: CASSQGLEQYF.

This clonotype is labeled as medium-sized. The rearrangement joins TRBV4-1 to TRBJ2-7; 10 bases are a match to TRBD1. The trim removed 1 base at V and 4 bases at J, leaving 10 bases unmatched. This CDR3 has 17 amino acids. In germline, CDR1 is MGHRA, CDR2 YSYEKL. CDR3 sequence reads: CASSQVGRDRGVYEQYF. The CDR3 DNA sequence: TGCGCCAGCAGCCAAGTGGGTAGGGACAGGGGTGTTTACGAGCAGTACTTC.

This clonotype ranks as medium-sized. The chain joins TRBV5-1 to TRBJ2-7, with a weak D call TRBD2 (5 bases). V shed 2 bases and J shed 0 bases, with 6 bases lying between them. The CDR3 extends over 13 amino acids. CDR1 is SGHRS and CDR2 is YFSETQ in the germline V gene. The CDR3 sequence is CASSFGSSYEQYF. The CDR3 DNA reads TGCGCCAGCAGCTTTGGGAGCTCCTACGAGCAGTACTTC.

This clonotype is medium-sized. This chain uses TRBV5-1 with TRBJ2-2; D uncertain. Germline CDR1 and CDR2: SGHRS and YFSETQ. The length of the CDR3 is 13 residues. V was shortened by 0 bases and J by 4 bases, with 4 bases between the two germline ends. CDR3 sequence (DNA): TGCGCCAGCAGCTTGGAGGTCACCGGGGAGCTGTTTTTT. Amino acids: CASSLEVTGELFF.

This clonotype was seen repeatedly, ten times or more. This sequence joins TRBV27 and TRBJ2-1, with TRBD2 identical over 12 bases. J gave up 9 bases and V 5 bases, and 8 bases lay outside the gene matches. CDR3 length: 15 amino acids. Per the germline V gene, CDR1 is MNHEY and CDR2 is SMNVEV (reference sequence). In DNA form, the CDR3 reads TGTGCCAGCAGTCTCCTGACTAGCGGGGGTGGTGAGCAGTTCTTC. Protein: CASSLLTSGGGEQFF.

This clonotype has at least ten counts. The genes are TRBV18 and TRBJ2-1, with 10 positions matching TRBD1. The CDR3 spans 17 residues. J gave up 5 bases and V 1 base, and 8 bases lay outside the gene matches. Germline CDR1 is KGHSH and CDR2 is LQKENI. DNA for the CDR3: TGTGCCAGCTCACCACGGGACAGGGGACAAAGGGACAATGAGCAGTTCTTC. Translation: CASSPRDRGQRDNEQFF.

The sample holds many counts of this clonotype. The chain uses TRBV11-2 and TRBJ1-1; D perhaps matches TRBD1 (5 bases). The CDR3 runs to 14 residues. V gave up 5 bases and J gave up 3 bases, with 13 bases separating them. The germline CDR1 and CDR2 sequences are SGHAT and FQNNGV. The CDR3 DNA follows: TGTGCCAGCAGCCCAGTTACAGGTGACACTGAAGCTTTCTTT. Translated: CASSPVTGDTEAFF.

In this sample, this clonotype is medium-sized. J is TRBJ1-5 and V is TRBV6-5, with 11 bases identical to TRBD1. Germline CDR1 and CDR2: MNHEY and SVGAGI. This CDR3 is built from 15 residues. V lost 6 bases, J lost 6 bases, and 7 bases stayed unmatched. CDR3 DNA sequence: TGTGCCAGCAGCCCGGGACAGGGGGTCGGTCAGCCCCAGCATTTT. It yields the protein CASSPGQGVGQPQHF.

By share, this clonotype ranks as medium-sized. The J gene is TRBJ1-6, the V gene TRBV20-1; a possible D gene is TRBD1 (5 bases). V lost 4 bases and J lost 7, with 17 bases in between. This CDR3 is 15 amino acids long. Germline CDR1 DFQATT, CDR2 SNEGSKA (reference sequence). The CDR3 DNA sequence: TGCAGTGCTACCGACGGGGCCCTAAGGAATTCACCCCTCCACTTT. Translation gives CSATDGALRNSPLHF.

This clonotype was observed at least ten times. The rearrangement links TRBV10-1 to TRBJ2-2; D remains ambiguous. Germline V gives CDR1 WNHNN, CDR2 SYGVQD (reference sequence). V gave up 10 bases and J gave up 6 bases, with 18 bases separating them. The CDR3 has 14 amino acids. CDR3 in amino acids: CATAPRVLPGELFF. The CDR3 nucleotides read TGCGCCACCGCCCCTAGGGTATTGCCCGGGGAGCTGTTTTTT.

This clonotype was recorded many times. This sequence joins TRBV2 and TRBJ2-7, with TRBD2 matching 13 bases. Trimming at V came to 6 bases and at J to 2 bases, leaving 7 bases not matched to a gene. CDR1 and CDR2 (germline): SNHLY, FYNNEI. This CDR3 region has 16 residues. The CDR3 DNA is TGTGCCAGCAGGGACCTGACTAGCGGGGGGCCCTACGAGCAGTACTTC. This codes for CASRDLTSGGPYEQYF. Complete variable domain (other parts from reference TRBV2 and TRBJ2-7): EPEVTQTPSHQVTQMGQEVILRCVPISNHLYFYWYRQILGQKVEFLVSFYNNEISEKSEIFDDQFSVERPDGSNFTLKIRSTKLEDSAMYFCASRDLTSGGPYEQYFGPGTRLTVT.

J is TRBJ1-1 and V is TRBV30; tentatively, D is TRBD1 (5 bases). CDR1 GTSNPN and CDR2 SVGIG come from the germline V gene (reference sequence). Between the trimmed V and J ends, which lost 2 bases and 4 bases, there was a span of 14 bases. The CDR3 covers 14 residues. The CDR3 here is CAWSPTFGGTEAFF. The CDR3 nucleotides read TGTGCCTGGAGTCCCACTTTCGGGGGCACTGAAGCTTTCTTT.

This clonotype was picked up many times. This rearrangement joins TRBV7-9 to TRBJ1-1; 7 bases match TRBD1. CDR1 is SEHNR and CDR2 is FQNEAQ in the germline V gene (reference sequence). Trimming at V came to 6 bases and at J to 3 bases, leaving 13 bases not matched to a gene. This CDR3 region has 16 residues. For the CDR3, the DNA is TGTGCCAGCAGTCTGACAGGGTCCACCTCGGACACTGAAGCTTTCTTT. Translating it yields CASSLTGSTSDTEAFF.

This clonotype was detected many times. The chain links TRBV5-8 to TRBJ1-5; D is perhaps TRBD1 (6 bases). This CDR3 has 14 amino acids. Germline lookup yields CDR1 SGHTS and CDR2 YDEGEE. Trimming cost V 4 bases and J 8 bases, with 16 bases left between them. CDR3 loop: CASSASSRGEPQHF. The CDR3 region has the DNA TGTGCCAGCAGCGCGAGTTCCAGGGGTGAGCCCCAGCATTTT.

For this clonotype: A clone one base away is much larger, so this may be a read error. The chain links TRBV28 to TRBJ1-2; D gene unclear. CDR3 length: 14 amino acids. V dropped 3 bases and J dropped 3 bases, with 11 bases sitting between them. Germline V lookup: CDR1 MDHEN, CDR2 SYDVKM. CDR3 DNA: TGTGCCAGCAGTTTTCCGGGTCCTGACTATGGCTACACCTTC. It codes for CASSFPGPDYGYTF.

At least ten counts were recorded for this clonotype. V gene TRBV20-1 combines with J gene TRBJ2-1, with a tentative D call TRBD2 (5 bases). This CDR3 is 14 amino acids long. Germline V gene lookup returns CDR1 DFQATT and CDR2 SNEGSKA (reference sequence). V was pared by 0 bases and J by 4 bases, with 10 bases between. The CDR3, as DNA: TGCAGTGCTAGAGATTTTGAGGGTTACAATGAGCAGTTCTTC. Translated, it gives CSARDFEGYNEQFF.

As concerns this clonotype: A much larger clone is a single base away; this may be a read error. This CDR3 is missing its conserved last phenylalanine or tryptophan, likely due to a read error. The rearrangement uses TRBV5-1 and TRBJ2-6; the D is unclear. V was trimmed by 2 bases and J by 2 bases, leaving 8 bases between them. Germline V CDR1 and CDR2: SGHRS, YFSETQ. This CDR3 is built from 15 residues. The CDR3 loop is CASSLSSPGANVLTL. The DNA of the CDR3 is TGCGCCAGCAGCTTATCGTCCCCTGGGGCCAACGTCCTGACTCTC.

This clonotype was counted many times. This sequence may be a read error, since a much larger clone differs from it by one base. The V call is TRBV11-2, the J call TRBJ2-7; no definite D call. The CDR3 totals 13 residues. Trimming stripped 1 base from V and 4 bases from J, with 8 bases between. The germline gives CDR1 SGHAT, CDR2 FQNNGV. The CDR3 DNA reads TGTGCCAGCAGCTTAGGAGCCGGGTACGAGCAGTACTTC. It yields the protein CASSLGAGYEQYF.

In this sample, this clonotype turned up many times. The chain links TRBV3-1 to TRBJ2-3; D may be TRBD1 or TRBD2 (5 bases each). The V and J ends lost 1 base and 3 bases respectively, with 14 bases between them. The CDR3 has 16 residues. The germline V gene has CDR1 LGHDT and CDR2 YNNKEL (reference sequence). CDR3 loop: CASSQGWDGATDTQYF. CDR3 sequence (DNA): TGTGCCAGCAGCCAAGGATGGGACGGTGCTACAGATACGCAGTATTTT.

This clonotype showed up many times. The V and J genes are TRBV19 and TRBJ2-3; D is unresolved. V was clipped by 6 bases and J by 4 bases, with 11 bases between them. The CDR3 contains 13 residues. Per the germline V gene, CDR1 is LNHDA and CDR2 is SQIVND (reference sequence). In DNA form, the CDR3 reads TGTGCCAGTAGCCTTGCTGGGGCAGATACGCAGTATTTT. It translates to CASSLAGADTQYF. The full variable domain, with the rest looked up from reference TRBV19 and TRBJ2-3, is DGGITQSPKYLFRKEGQNVTLSCEQNLNHDAMYWYRQDPGQGLRLIYYSQIVNDFQKGDIAEGYSVSREKKESFPLTVTSAQKNPTAFYLCASSLAGADTQYFGPGTRLTVL.

This clonotype was counted many times. This rearrangement joins TRBV5-4 to TRBJ2-3, with a tentative D call TRBD2 (6 bases). This CDR3 spans 11 amino acids. Trimming cost V 4 bases and J 9 bases, with 9 bases left between them. Germline CDR1 SGHNT, CDR2 YYREEE (reference sequence). DNA of the CDR3: TGTGCCAGCAGCCCCGGAGGGACGCAGTATTTT. Its translation: CASSPGGTQYF.

The chain links TRBV28 to TRBJ2-5; D gene unclear. Trimming left V 7 bases short and J 2 bases short, with 14 bases between. The germline CDR1 and CDR2 sequences are MDHEN and SYDVKM. This CDR3 is built from 14 residues. The CDR3 is CASTPWSMQETQYF. In nucleotides, the CDR3 is TGTGCCAGCACCCCATGGAGTATGCAAGAGACCCAGTACTTC.

This clonotype was seen at least ten times. The chain joins TRBV5-1 to TRBJ2-5; weak D call: TRBD2 (6 bases). The V gene lost 4 bases and the J gene lost 2 bases, with 15 bases spanning the gap. Germline values: CDR1 SGHRS, CDR2 YFSETQ. The CDR3 is 15 residues long. CDR3 bases: TGCGCCAGCAGCCTCGAGGGAGGCCCACAAGAGACCCAGTACTTC. Translation gives CASSLEGGPQETQYF.

V and J are TRBV19 and TRBJ2-1; 12 nucleotides line up with TRBD1. The CDR3 has 14 amino acids. Trimming cost V 3 bases and J 8 bases; bases outside gene matches: 2. The germline V gene has CDR1 LNHDA and CDR2 SQIVND (reference sequence). CDR3 coding DNA: TGTGCCAGTAGTATCGGGACAGGGGGCGATGAGCAGTTCTTC. It yields the protein CASSIGTGGDEQFF.

At least ten counts were recorded for this clonotype. The V call is TRBV6-5, the J call TRBJ2-7; D remains unclear. Deletions cut 8 bases from V and 4 bases from J, with 21 bases between. This CDR3 comprises 15 residues. Germline lookup yields CDR1 MNHEY and CDR2 SVGAGI. In DNA form, the CDR3 reads TGTGCCAGCTGGAGCAGGCAGGCCGTATTATACGAGCAGTACTTC. It specifies CASWSRQAVLYEQYF.

This clonotype appeared a few times. V gene TRBV5-4 combines with J gene TRBJ1-2, with D perhaps matching TRBD1 (6 bases). Germline assignment: CDR1 SGHNT and CDR2 YYREEE (reference sequence). This CDR3 region has 14 residues. The V end was cut by 0 bases, the J end by 2 bases, with 8 bases between. CDR3: CASSLEQGNYGYTF. CDR3 sequence (DNA): TGTGCCAGCAGCTTGGAACAGGGCAACTATGGCTACACCTTC.

This clonotype was counted ten times or more. The V call is TRBV6-6, the J call TRBJ2-1; no clear D gene. The germline V gene encodes CDR1 MNHNY and CDR2 SVGAGI (reference sequence). V was trimmed by 0 bases and J by 6 bases, leaving 6 bases between them. This CDR3 has 13 amino acids. This CDR3 is CASSYSFSNEQFF. The CDR3 DNA reads as TGTGCCAGCAGTTACTCGTTCAGCAATGAGCAGTTCTTC.

This clonotype was detected only a few times. The J gene is TRBJ1-1, the V gene TRBV7-3; TRBD1 is a possible D gene (6 bases). CDR3 size: 13 residues. Germline V gene data show CDR1 as SGHTA and CDR2 as FQGTGA. Trimming stripped 3 bases from V and 5 bases from J, with 10 bases between. CDR3 protein: CASSFGRGTEAFF. The CDR3 nucleotides read TGTGCCAGCAGCTTTGGCAGGGGAACTGAAGCTTTCTTT.

This clonotype was detected ten times or more. The V gene is TRBV28, the J gene TRBJ2-5; no definite D call. This CDR3 has 14 residues. V dropped 4 bases and J dropped 1 base, with 10 bases sitting between them. CDR1 and CDR2 (germline): MDHEN, SYDVKM. CDR3 coding DNA: TGTGCCAGCAGTTCCCGGACCGTCCAAGAGACCCAGTACTTC. The encoded protein is CASSSRTVQETQYF.